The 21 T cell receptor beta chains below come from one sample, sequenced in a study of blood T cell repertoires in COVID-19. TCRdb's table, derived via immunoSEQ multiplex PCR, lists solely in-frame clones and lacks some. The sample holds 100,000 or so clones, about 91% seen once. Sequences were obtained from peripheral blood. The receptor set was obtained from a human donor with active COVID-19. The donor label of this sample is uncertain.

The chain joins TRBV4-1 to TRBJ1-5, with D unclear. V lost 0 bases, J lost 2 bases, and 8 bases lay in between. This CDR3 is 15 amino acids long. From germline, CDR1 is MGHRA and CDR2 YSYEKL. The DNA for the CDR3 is TGCGCCAGCAGCCAAGATCGTATCGGCAATCAGCCCCAGCATTTT. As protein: CASSQDRIGNQPQHF.

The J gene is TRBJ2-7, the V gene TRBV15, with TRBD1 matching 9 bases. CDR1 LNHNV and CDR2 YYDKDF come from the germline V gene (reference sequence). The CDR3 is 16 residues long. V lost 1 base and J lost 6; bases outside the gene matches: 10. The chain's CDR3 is CATSRGTGTGQAEQYF. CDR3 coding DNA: TGTGCCACCAGCAGAGGGACAGGGACAGGGCAGGCCGAGCAGTACTTC. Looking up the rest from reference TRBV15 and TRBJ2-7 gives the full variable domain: DAMVIQNPRYQVTQFGKPVTLSCSQTLNHNVMYWYQQKSSQAPKLLFHYYDKDFNNEADTPDNFQSRRPNTSFCFLDIRSPGLGDTAMYLCATSRGTGTGQAEQYFGPGTRLTVT.

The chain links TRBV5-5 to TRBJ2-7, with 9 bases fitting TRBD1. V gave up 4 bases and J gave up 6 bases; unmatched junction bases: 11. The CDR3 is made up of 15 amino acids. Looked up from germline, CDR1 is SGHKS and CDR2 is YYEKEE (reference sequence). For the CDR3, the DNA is TGTGCCAGCAGCCCAACCGGGACAGGGCTCTCCGAGCAGTACTTC. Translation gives CASSPTGTGLSEQYF.

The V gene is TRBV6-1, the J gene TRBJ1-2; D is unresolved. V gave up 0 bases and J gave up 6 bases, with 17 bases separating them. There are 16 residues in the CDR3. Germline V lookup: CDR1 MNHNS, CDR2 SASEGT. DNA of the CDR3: TGTGCCAGCAGTGAAGCTTTTTGGGGAGTCGGCGATGGCTACACCTTC. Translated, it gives CASSEAFWGVGDGYTF.

CDR3 sequence reads: CASSLWTGIGNQPQHF. The CDR3 DNA reads as TGTGCCAGCAGCTTGTGGACAGGGATAGGAAATCAGCCCCAGCATTTT. The chain is built from TRBV5-6 and TRBJ1-5, with 8 bases matching TRBD1. With 1 base clipped from V and 4 bases from J, the junction kept 7 bases outside the gene matches. Germline CDR1 and CDR2: SGHDT and YYEEEE. The CDR3 contains 16 residues.

CDR3 protein: CASSSGTAADTQYF. CDR3 nucleotide sequence: TGCGCCAGCAGCTCCGGGACTGCAGCCGATACGCAGTATTTT. This chain joins TRBV5-1 and TRBJ2-3; weak D call: TRBD2 (6 bases). Germline V CDR1 and CDR2: SGHRS, YFSETQ. The CDR3 loop spans 14 amino acids. Trimming shortened V by 3 bases and J by 6 bases, and 14 bases separated the two germline ends.

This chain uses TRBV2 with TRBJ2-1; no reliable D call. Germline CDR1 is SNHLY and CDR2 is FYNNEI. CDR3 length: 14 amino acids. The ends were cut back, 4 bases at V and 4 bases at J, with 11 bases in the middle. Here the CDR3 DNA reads TGTGCCAGCAGTGTATCATCTAGATACAATGAGCAGTTCTTC. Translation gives CASSVSSRYNEQFF.

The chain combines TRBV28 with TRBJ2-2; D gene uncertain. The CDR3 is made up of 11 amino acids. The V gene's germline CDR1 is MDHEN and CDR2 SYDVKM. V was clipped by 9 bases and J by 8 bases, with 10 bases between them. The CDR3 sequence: CASEATGELFF. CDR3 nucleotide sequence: TGTGCCAGTGAAGCAACTGGGGAGCTGTTTTTT.

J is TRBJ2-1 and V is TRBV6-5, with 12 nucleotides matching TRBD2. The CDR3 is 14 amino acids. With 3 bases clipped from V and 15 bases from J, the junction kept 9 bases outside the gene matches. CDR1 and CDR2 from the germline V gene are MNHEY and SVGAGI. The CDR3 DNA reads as TGTGCCAGCAGTTATAGTCCTAGCGGGGGGGTTACGTTCTTC. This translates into CASSYSPSGGVTFF.

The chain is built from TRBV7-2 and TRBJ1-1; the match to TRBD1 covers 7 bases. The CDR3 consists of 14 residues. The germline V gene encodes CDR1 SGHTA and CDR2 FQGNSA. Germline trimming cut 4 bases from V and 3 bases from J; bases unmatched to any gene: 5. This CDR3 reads CASSSRTGDTEAFF. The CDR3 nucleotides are TGTGCCAGCAGCTCCAGGACAGGAGACACTGAAGCTTTCTTT.

The CDR3 DNA follows: TGTGCCAGCAGTCGCGGGACAGGGCAATACAATGAGCAGTTCTTC. It codes for CASSRGTGQYNEQFF. V and J are TRBV6-5 and TRBJ2-1; 9 bases are shared with TRBD1. There are 15 residues in the CDR3. V dropped 5 bases and J dropped 4; count of bases not matched to a gene: 6. CDR1 is MNHEY, CDR2 SVGAGI, per germline.

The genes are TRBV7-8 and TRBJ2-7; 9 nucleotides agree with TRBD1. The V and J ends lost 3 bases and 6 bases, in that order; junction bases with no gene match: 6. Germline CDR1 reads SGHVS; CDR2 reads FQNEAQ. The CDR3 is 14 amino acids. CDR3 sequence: CASSFGTGFPEQYF. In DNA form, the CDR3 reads TGTGCCAGCAGCTTCGGGACAGGGTTCCCCGAGCAGTACTTC.

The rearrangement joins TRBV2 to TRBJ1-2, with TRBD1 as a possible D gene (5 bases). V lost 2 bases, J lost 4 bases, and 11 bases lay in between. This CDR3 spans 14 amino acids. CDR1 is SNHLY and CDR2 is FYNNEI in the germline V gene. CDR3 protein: CASSEIRGIYGYTF. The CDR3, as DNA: TGTGCCAGCAGTGAAATAAGGGGCATCTATGGCTACACCTTC.

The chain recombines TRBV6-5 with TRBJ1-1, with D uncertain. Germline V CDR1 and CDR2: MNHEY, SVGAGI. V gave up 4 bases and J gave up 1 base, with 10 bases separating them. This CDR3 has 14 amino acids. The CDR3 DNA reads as TGTGCCAGCAGTTTGGGCAACCCGAACACTGAAGCTTTCTTT. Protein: CASSLGNPNTEAFF.

CDR3 nucleotide sequence: TGCGCCAGCAGCTTGTCAGGGTCTATCAATCAGCCCCAGCATTTT. Translated, it gives CASSLSGSINQPQHF. The V gene is TRBV5-1, the J gene TRBJ1-5, with D possibly matching TRBD1 (5 bases). V lost 1 base and J lost 3, with 11 bases in between. This CDR3 has 15 residues. The germline gives CDR1 SGHRS, CDR2 YFSETQ.

CDR3 protein: CASSQESSGEGEKLFF. The CDR3 DNA follows: TGTGCCAGCAGCCAAGAAAGCTCGGGGGAGGGTGAAAAACTGTTTTTT. The chain has TRBV3-1 (or the pseudogene TRBV3-2) and TRBJ1-4, with D perhaps TRBD1 (5 bases). CDR1 and CDR2 (germline): LGHDT, YNNKEL (reference sequence). The V and J ends lost 0 bases and 7 bases respectively, with 15 bases between them. This CDR3 contains 16 residues.

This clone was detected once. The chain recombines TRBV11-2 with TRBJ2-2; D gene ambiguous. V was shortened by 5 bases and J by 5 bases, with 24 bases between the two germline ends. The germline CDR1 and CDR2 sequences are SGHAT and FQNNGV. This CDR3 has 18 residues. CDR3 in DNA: TGTGCCAGCAGCCCGAAAATCGGTTCAGGCTTATCAACCGGGGAGCTGTTTTTT. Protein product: CASSPKIGSGLSTGELFF.

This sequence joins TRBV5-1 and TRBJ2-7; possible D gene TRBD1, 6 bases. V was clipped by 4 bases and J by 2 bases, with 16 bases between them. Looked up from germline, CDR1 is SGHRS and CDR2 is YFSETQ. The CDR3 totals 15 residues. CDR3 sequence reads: CASSPRRDTTYEQYF. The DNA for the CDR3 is TGCGCCAGCAGCCCTCGCCGGGACACTACCTACGAGCAGTACTTC.

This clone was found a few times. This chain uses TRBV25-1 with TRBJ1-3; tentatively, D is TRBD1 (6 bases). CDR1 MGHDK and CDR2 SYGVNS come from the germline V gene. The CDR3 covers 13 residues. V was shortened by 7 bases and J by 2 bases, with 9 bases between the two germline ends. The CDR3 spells CASNSGAGNTIYF. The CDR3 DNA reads TGTGCCAGCAATTCAGGGGCTGGAAACACCATATATTTT.

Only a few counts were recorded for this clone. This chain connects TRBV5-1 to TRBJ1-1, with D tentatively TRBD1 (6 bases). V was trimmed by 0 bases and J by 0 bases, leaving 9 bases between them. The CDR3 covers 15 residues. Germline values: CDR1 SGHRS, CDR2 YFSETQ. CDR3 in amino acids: CASSLGRGMNTEAFF. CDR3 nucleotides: TGCGCCAGCAGCTTGGGCAGGGGAATGAACACTGAAGCTTTCTTT.

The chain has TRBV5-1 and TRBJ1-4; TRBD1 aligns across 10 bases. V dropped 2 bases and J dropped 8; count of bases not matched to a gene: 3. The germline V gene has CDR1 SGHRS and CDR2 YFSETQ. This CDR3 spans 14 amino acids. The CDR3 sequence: CASSLGTGDEKLFF. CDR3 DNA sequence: TGCGCCAGCAGCTTAGGGACAGGGGACGAAAAACTGTTTTTT.